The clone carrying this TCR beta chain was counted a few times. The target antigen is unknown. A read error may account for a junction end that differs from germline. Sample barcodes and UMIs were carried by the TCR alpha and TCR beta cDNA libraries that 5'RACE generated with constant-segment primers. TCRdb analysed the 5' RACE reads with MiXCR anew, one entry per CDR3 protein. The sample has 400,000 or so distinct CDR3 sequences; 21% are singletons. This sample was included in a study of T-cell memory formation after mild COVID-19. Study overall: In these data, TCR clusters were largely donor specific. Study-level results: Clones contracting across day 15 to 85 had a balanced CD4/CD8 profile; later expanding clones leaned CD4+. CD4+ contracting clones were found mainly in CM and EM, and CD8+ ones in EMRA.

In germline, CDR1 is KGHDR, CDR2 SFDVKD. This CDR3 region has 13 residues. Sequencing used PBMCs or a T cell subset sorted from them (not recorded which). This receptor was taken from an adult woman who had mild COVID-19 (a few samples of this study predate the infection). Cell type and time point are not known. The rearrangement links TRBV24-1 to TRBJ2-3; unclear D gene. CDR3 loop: CATRDLVGDTQYF. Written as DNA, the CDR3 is TGTGCCACCAGAGATTTAGTTGGGGATACGCAGTATTTT.